The clone carrying this TCR beta chain has just a few counts. The target antigen is unknown. This sample is drawn from a study of Graves' ophthalmopathy and Graves' hyperthyroidism. For the study at large: Before any treatment, peripheral blood was taken at the initial diagnosis. Study-level points and caveats: Sensitivity reached roughly 70% and specificity approximately 72% when the model predicted ophthalmopathy progression. Blood shared most expanded thyroid clonotypes above 0.001 frequency.

The J segment lost 8 bases and the V segment lost 0 bases, leaving 8 bases of the junction unmatched. The germline gives CDR1 MNHEY, CDR2 SMNVEV (reference sequence). The CDR3 consists of 15 residues. The hyperthyroidism patients had a new diagnosis of under 2 months' duration and were aged 18 to 65. Amplification targeted the TCR beta CDR3 regions, with RNA transcripts as the source material. Second-round multiplex PCR came after a first-round RT-PCR that employed HTBI primers. A single record per CDR3 protein comes from TCRdb applying MiXCR to the multiplex PCR reads. The repertoire includes hundreds of thousands of distinct CDR3 sequences, over 20% of them detected once, and more than 5.5% sits in the top ten.

This clonotype was obtained from a woman under 30 with stable Graves' hyperthyroidism. Some clones in this sample may be carry-over from other donors' samples. This chain links TRBV27 with TRBJ1-2; 8 bases line up with TRBD1. The specimen sequenced was peripheral blood. CDR3 nucleotide sequence: TGTGCCAGCAGTTTATCAGGACAGGGATCGGGCGGCTACACCTTC. It encodes CASSLSGQGSGGYTF.